In this sample, the clone carrying this T cell receptor beta chain turned up many times. Its target is not known. Researchers barred patients who had uncontrolled infection, other autoimmune disease, pregnancy or lactation. It was 10 ml of fresh peripheral blood that supplied the PBMCs. The CDR3 has 12 amino acids. J gave up 7 bases and V 4 bases, and 5 bases lay outside the gene matches. Germline V gene lookup returns CDR1 GTSNPN and CDR2 SVGIG (reference sequence). This sample was included in a study of T cells in Graves' hyperthyroidism and ophthalmopathy. Overall study findings and caveats: Blood shared most expanded thyroid clonotypes above 0.001.

It was RNA transcripts that yielded the amplified TCR beta CDR3 regions. An initial round of RT-PCR targeting the TCR CDR3 relied on the HTBI primer set. A single record per CDR3 protein comes from TCRdb applying MiXCR to the multiplex PCR reads. The table lists about 480,000 distinct CDR3 sequences, about 15% of them singletons. The TCR was taken from a woman younger than 35 with Graves' hyperthyroidism. The sequenced material came from blood. This chain connects TRBV30 to TRBJ1-2, with 8 nucleotides matching TRBD1. The chain's CDR3 is CAWTGTGGGYTF. CDR3 nucleotides: TGTGCCTGGACCGGGACAGGTGGTGGCTACACCTTC.